The clone carrying this T cell receptor (beta chain) was counted a single time. Its antigen remains unknown. The junction shows a germline mismatch at one end, possibly a read error. The data were produced by immunoSEQ multiplex PCR, yet TCRdb's version contains in-frame clones alone and is incomplete. Of roughly 32,000 clones listed, 90% to 95% were seen once; the top ten hold around 0.68%. This entry is derived from a study of circulating and synovial CD4+ cells in juvenile arthritis. Points from the study as a whole: These blood cells shared more CDR3 sequences with synovium than bulk blood. CPL versus bulk CD4 samples: T cell genome counts differed by at least an order of magnitude. Measured synovium overlap likely understates the true shared repertoire. Bulk blood CD4 repertoires were more diverse than these.

Germline CDR1 and CDR2: SGHVS and FQNEAQ. CDR3 size: 14 residues. The receptor comes from a human donor with juvenile idiopathic arthritis. Sequencing input: CD4+ T cells from blood. The V call is TRBV7-8, the J call TRBJ1-1, with unresolved D. The chain's CDR3 is CASSLVRGGTEALF. CDR3 bases: TGTGCCAGCAGCTTAGTCCGGGGTGGCACTGAAGCTCTCTTT. The full variable domain, its missing parts supplied by reference TRBV7-8 and TRBJ1-1, is GAGVSQSPRYKVAKRGQDVALRCDPISGHVSLFWYQQALGQGPEFLTYFQNEAQLDKSGLPSDRFFAERPEGSVSTLKIQRTQQEDSAVYLCASSLVRGGTEALFGQGTRLTVV.